The text below deals with one T cell receptor (beta chain). Its antigen is not known. Germline lookup yields CDR1 SGHAT and CDR2 FQNNGV. Trimming removed 3 bases at V and 2 bases at J, with 13 bases between. CDR3 length: 15 residues. The data are from a study of T cell responses to AZD1222 COVID-19 vaccine. General study results and limits: In a largely white British group with more females than males, clonal diversity was possibly underestimated.

Sequencing used immunoSEQ multiplex PCR; TCRdb keeps in-frame clones, though not all of them. This sample has more than 85,000 clones; around 83% occur once, and the top ten carry 4% to 6%. The chain is built from TRBV11-2 and TRBJ2-5; a possible D gene is TRBD1 (7 bases). The specimen comprised peripheral blood, sampled on day 0 of AZD1222 vaccination. The clonotype was recovered from an adult in good health. CDR3 DNA sequence: TGTGCCAGCAGCTTCGGAGGGGGCGGACAAGAGACCCAGTACTTC. It codes for CASSFGGGGQETQYF.